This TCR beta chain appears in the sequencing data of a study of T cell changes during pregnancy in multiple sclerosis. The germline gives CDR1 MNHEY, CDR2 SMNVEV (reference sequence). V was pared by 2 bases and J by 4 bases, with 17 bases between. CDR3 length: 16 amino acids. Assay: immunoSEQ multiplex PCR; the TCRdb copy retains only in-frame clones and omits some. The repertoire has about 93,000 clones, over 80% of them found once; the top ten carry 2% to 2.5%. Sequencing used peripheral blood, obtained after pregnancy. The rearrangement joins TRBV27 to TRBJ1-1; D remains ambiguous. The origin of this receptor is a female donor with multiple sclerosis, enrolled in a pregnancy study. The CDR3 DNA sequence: TGTGCCAGCAGTTTAGACGGAGGGCTACTGGGCACTGAAGCTTTCTTT. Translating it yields CASSLDGGLLGTEAFF.